This TCR beta chain was identified in a study of cytotoxic CD8 clonotypes in ibrutinib-treated CLL. Study outcomes and limitations: Circulating CD8+ T-cell counts were tracked by baseline clonality, which exceeded that of age-matched healthy donors.

The ends were cut back, 7 bases at V and 13 bases at J, with 9 bases in the middle. The CDR3 covers 8 residues. The germline V gene has CDR1 SGDLS and CDR2 YYNGEE. Data came from immunoSEQ multiplex PCR; TCRdb stores just in-frame clones and leaves some out. The sample contains 130,000 to 150,000 clones, roughly 83% of which appear only once. A remark on this clone: Its antigen is unknown.

The TCR comes from a human donor with chronic lymphocytic leukemia. The sequencing here drew on PBMCs, taken after 12 months of ibrutinib treatment. J is TRBJ2-7 and V is TRBV9; D unclear. The chain's CDR3 is CASERPYF. CDR3 nucleotide sequence: TGTGCCAGCGAGAGGCCATACTTC. Using reference TRBV9 and TRBJ2-7 for the parts outside the CDR3, the full variable domain is DSGVTQTPKHLITATGQRVTLRCSPRSGDLSVYWYQQSLDQGLQFLIQYYNGEERAKGNILERFSAQQFPDLHSELNLSSLELGDSALYFCASERPYFGPGTRLTVT.